These 8 T cell receptor beta chains share one sample of origin, sequenced in a study of T cells after yellow fever vaccination. TCRdb re-derived calls from the 5' RACE reads in MiXCR, one entry per CDR3 protein. Altogether 200,000 to 300,000 distinct CDR3 sequences are present, roughly 13% being singletons, with the ten largest covering roughly 0.5%. The sample was CD4+ T cells sorted from PBMCs, taken 45 days after the yellow fever booster vaccination. These TCRs come from a man aged 25 to 40 who received the YFV17D yellow fever vaccine.

J is TRBJ1-2 and V is TRBV20-1, with TRBD1 as a possible D gene (6 bases). This CDR3 is built from 13 residues. CDR1 is DFQATT and CDR2 is SNEGSKA in the germline V gene (reference sequence). Trimming stripped 5 bases from V and 4 bases from J, with 14 bases between. Here the CDR3 reads CSAPSGALYGYTF. DNA for the CDR3: TGCAGTGCTCCGTCGGGGGCCCTCTATGGCTACACCTTC.

The chain recombines TRBV25-1 with TRBJ1-1; no firm D call. Germline CDR1 and CDR2: MGHDK and SYGVNS. CDR3 length: 11 residues. V lost 4 bases, J lost 11 bases, and 11 bases lay in between. The CDR3 DNA is TGTGCCAGCAGTGGGAGGACGGCCGCTTTCTTT. It is translated as CASSGRTAAFF.

The J gene is TRBJ1-1, the V gene TRBV11-2, with D tentatively TRBD1 (5 bases). The CDR3 loop spans 15 amino acids. Germline values: CDR1 SGHAT, CDR2 FQNNGV. V gave up 1 base and J gave up 8 bases, with 17 bases separating them. The CDR3 region has the DNA TGTGCCAGCAGCTTAGTTCTTCAGGGTCGCGCCGAAGCTTTCTTT. Amino acid sequence: CASSLVLQGRAEAFF.

The chain is built from TRBV3-1 and TRBJ2-2; TRBD2 might be the D (5 bases). V was trimmed by 0 bases and J by 2 bases, leaving 13 bases between them. CDR1 is LGHDT and CDR2 is YNNKEL in the germline V gene (reference sequence). The CDR3 length is 17 residues. Written as DNA, the CDR3 is TGTGCCAGCAGCCAAGAGCTCCAGCGGAAAAACACCGGGGAGCTGTTTTTT. Its translation is CASSQELQRKNTGELFF.

This clonotype came up a few times. The rearrangement links TRBV5-1 to TRBJ2-7, with 9 bases that match TRBD1. With V trimmed by 0 bases and J by 1 base, 8 bases remained unmatched. The CDR3 contains 17 residues. The germline CDR1 and CDR2 sequences are SGHRS and YFSETQ. CDR3 residues: CASSLAPQGAQSYEQYF. The CDR3 coding sequence is TGCGCCAGCAGCTTGGCCCCACAGGGGGCCCAATCCTACGAGCAGTACTTC.

For this clonotype: A much bigger clone sits one base away, suggesting this may be a read error. V usage is TRBV20-1 and J usage is TRBJ1-4, with D uncertain. V lost 5 bases and J 8 bases, leaving 21 bases between the germline ends. The V gene's germline CDR1 is DFQATT and CDR2 SNEGSKA (reference sequence). CDR3 size: 15 residues. The CDR3 DNA is TGCAGTGCTCTCCAACTCGGAGACCTTAAGGAAAAACTGTTTTTT. Protein product: CSALQLGDLKEKLFF.

The chain carries TRBV11-1 and TRBJ1-6; D is unresolved. The germline V and J ends were trimmed by 6 bases and 7 bases, with 13 bases remaining between them. The germline V gene has CDR1 SGHAT and CDR2 FQDESV (reference sequence). The CDR3 consists of 14 residues. The CDR3 loop is CASRGRTGNSPLHF. CDR3 sequence (DNA): TGTGCCAGCAGGGGCCGGACTGGAAATTCACCCCTCCACTTT.

This clonotype was seen a few times. This sequence joins TRBV5-1 and TRBJ2-7; 7 positions match TRBD1. CDR1 and CDR2 (germline): SGHRS, YFSETQ. CDR3 length: 15 amino acids. J was trimmed by 2 bases and V by 4 bases; bases with no gene match: 9. CDR3 sequence (DNA): TGCGCCAGCAGCCCCAGACAGGGCTCCCCCTACGAGCAGTACTTC. Protein product: CASSPRQGSPYEQYF.